A single sample gave rise to the 18 T cell receptor beta chains below, sequenced in a study of blood T cells in healthy people across ages. A second PCR, run for about 6 to 12 cycles, used a sample-barcoded 5' primer plus a J-beta primer mix. TCRdb independently ran MiXCR on the 5' RACE reads; one entry per CDR3 protein. There are about 1,500,000 distinct CDR3 sequences in the sample; about 40% occur only once, and 7% to 9% lies in the top ten. The sequenced sample was blood. All receptors derive from a woman aged 18 to 35 in good health.

V is TRBV27 and J is TRBJ2-3; TRBD2 aligns across 8 bases. The CDR3 has 15 amino acids. Germline CDR1 and CDR2: MNHEY and SMNVEV (reference sequence). V was clipped by 6 bases and J by 0 bases; unmatched bases: 5. The CDR3 DNA sequence: TGTGCCAGCAGGGTAGCGGGGTATAGCACAGATACGCAGTATTTT. It is translated as CASRVAGYSTDTQYF.

The chain is built from TRBV7-2 and TRBJ1-6, with 7 bases that match TRBD1. J was trimmed by 6 bases and V by 2 bases; bases with no gene match: 7. The length of the CDR3 is 16 residues. The V gene's germline CDR1 is SGHTA and CDR2 FQGNSA. As DNA, the CDR3 is TGTGCCAGCAGCTTACACCGGACAGGAGGTAATTCACCCCTCCACTTT. This gives the protein CASSLHRTGGNSPLHF.

This clonotype showed up just a few times. V usage is TRBV7-6 and J usage is TRBJ1-2; 10 bases map to TRBD1. The junction had 12 bases not matched to a gene; V was cut back by 5 bases and J by 0 bases. Germline values: CDR1 SGHVS, CDR2 FNYEAQ. The CDR3 runs 18 residues. The CDR3 DNA is TGTGCCAGCAGCCCCACTCCCGGGACAGGGGACCCTAACTATGGCTACACCTTC. This sequence encodes CASSPTPGTGDPNYGYTF.

This chain links TRBV5-1 with TRBJ2-2, with no clear D. With 1 base removed from V and 1 base from J, the gap between germline ends came to 11 bases. This CDR3 has 16 amino acids. Germline V CDR1 and CDR2: SGHRS, YFSETQ. CDR3 sequence (DNA): TGCGCCAGCAGCTTGTGGGTCCAAATGAACACCGGGGAGCTGTTTTTT. Encoded protein: CASSLWVQMNTGELFF.

In this sample, this clonotype turned up a few times. V usage is TRBV24-1 and J usage is TRBJ2-3; D is possibly TRBD1 or TRBD2 (5 bases each). This CDR3 contains 13 residues. V lost 8 bases and J 2 bases, leaving 10 bases between the germline ends. The germline CDR1 and CDR2 sequences are KGHDR and SFDVKD. CDR3 loop: CATIRGDTDTQYF. As DNA, the CDR3 is TGTGCCACCATAAGAGGGGACACAGATACGCAGTATTTT.

The V and J genes are TRBV12-3 or TRBV12-4 and TRBJ2-3; 13 bases align to TRBD2. CDR3 size: 17 residues. The V and J ends lost 3 bases and 4 bases, in that order; junction bases with no gene match: 7. CDR3 DNA sequence: TGTGCCAGCAGTTTCTTACTAGCGGGAGGGCGGGCAGATACGCAGTATTTT. As protein: CASSFLLAGGRADTQYF.

This clonotype was seen ten or more times. V and J are TRBV20-1 and TRBJ2-1; 11 positions match TRBD2. Looked up from germline, CDR1 is DFQATT and CDR2 is SNEGSKA (reference sequence). The CDR3 contains 13 residues. In nucleotides, the CDR3 is TGCAGCGCCGGGACTAGCGGTCGGAATGAGCAGTTCTTC. It is translated as CSAGTSGRNEQFF.

The V call is TRBV7-8, the J call TRBJ2-7; 7 nucleotides agree with TRBD2. The CDR3 has 15 residues. V lost 5 bases and J lost 5; bases outside the gene matches: 12. Germline V CDR1 and CDR2: SGHVS, FQNEAQ. Written as DNA, the CDR3 is TGTGCCAGCAGCACCCGTTCCGGGAGGTCGGACGAGCAGTACTTC. Protein product: CASSTRSGRSDEQYF.

V gene TRBV20-1 combines with J gene TRBJ2-5; D possibly corresponds to TRBD1 (5 bases). Germline V gene sequence: CDR1 DFQATT, CDR2 SNEGSKA (reference sequence). Trimming removed 4 bases from V and 5 bases from J, with 8 bases in between. The CDR3 is 11 residues long. This CDR3 is CSATAGETQYF. The DNA of the CDR3 is TGCAGTGCTACGGCAGGGGAGACCCAGTACTTC.

This clonotype came up a few times. The chain couples TRBV4-1 to TRBJ2-2, with D perhaps matching TRBD1 (7 bases). This CDR3 is 18 amino acids long. Germline CDR1 is MGHRA and CDR2 is YSYEKL. V lost 6 bases to trimming and J lost 0 bases, with 20 bases between them. The CDR3: CASRNRGTVPSNTGELFF. CDR3 DNA sequence: TGCGCCAGCAGGAACCGGGGGACAGTTCCTTCGAACACCGGGGAGCTGTTTTTT.

This clonotype was observed a single time. The junction departs from germline at one end; a sequencing error may be responsible. The chain recombines TRBV10-3 with TRBJ2-3; 7 bases agree with TRBD2. In germline, CDR1 is ENHRY, CDR2 SYGVKD. The CDR3 length is 13 residues. CDR3 in amino acids: CASSYSERGTQYF. CDR3 nucleotide sequence: TGTGCCAGCAGTTACTCCGAGCGGGGTACGCAGTATTTT.

This clonotype occurred many times. A much larger clone lies one base from this, so it may be a read error. This chain uses TRBV12-3 or TRBV12-4 with TRBJ2-1; D may be TRBD1 or TRBD2 (6 bases each). This CDR3 is 13 amino acids long. Trimming removed 1 base from V and 8 bases from J, with 9 bases in between. The CDR3 DNA reads TGTGCCAGCAGTTTAGAGGGGGGCGATGAGCAGTTCTTC. This encodes CASSLEGGDEQFF.

This sequence joins TRBV7-8 and TRBJ2-5; D is possibly TRBD2 (7 bases). CDR1 and CDR2 (germline): SGHVS, FQNEAQ. Trimming stripped 4 bases from V and 11 bases from J, with 17 bases between. The CDR3 spans 13 residues. This CDR3 is CASSSGAGDEQYF. Written as DNA, the CDR3 is TGTGCCAGCAGCTCGGGGGCGGGGGATGAGCAGTACTTC.

The chain is built from TRBV10-3 and TRBJ2-3; 8 bases are shared with TRBD2. CDR3 length: 13 amino acids. Trimming cost V 11 bases and J 2 bases; bases outside gene matches: 6. Germline CDR1 is ENHRY and CDR2 is SYGVKD. The CDR3 DNA reads TGTGCCCTACGGCGGGAGGACACAGATACGCAGTATTTT. It encodes CALRREDTDTQYF.

This clonotype has only one observation. The gene calls are TRBV24-1 and TRBJ2-1, with TRBD1 matching 11 bases. Looked up from germline, CDR1 is KGHDR and CDR2 is SFDVKD. The CDR3 extends over 15 amino acids. V was pared by 5 bases and J by 6 bases, with 5 bases of the junction left unmatched. The CDR3 loop reads CATSVPGTGGNEQFF. The CDR3 DNA is TGTGCCACCAGTGTTCCGGGGACAGGGGGCAATGAGCAGTTCTTC.

CDR3 nucleotide sequence: TGTGCCAGCAGCGGGGGACAGGGAAACGGTAAAGATGAGCAGTTCTTC. Its translation is CASSGGQGNGKDEQFF. This chain links TRBV5-4 with TRBJ2-1, with TRBD1 identical over 9 bases. Per the germline V gene, CDR1 is SGHNT and CDR2 is YYREEE (reference sequence). The CDR3 runs to 16 residues. With 4 bases clipped from V and 8 bases from J, the junction kept 13 bases outside the gene matches.

This clonotype was counted a few times. The chain carries TRBV14 and TRBJ2-3; 10 bases line up with TRBD2. CDR3 length: 18 amino acids. Germline trimming cut 2 bases from V and 4 bases from J; bases unmatched to any gene: 12. Germline assignment: CDR1 SGHDN and CDR2 FVKESK. The CDR3 sequence is CASSQYFMRTSGPDTQYF. The CDR3 DNA follows: TGTGCCAGCAGCCAATATTTCATGAGGACTAGCGGTCCAGATACGCAGTATTTT.

This sequence joins TRBV7-3 and TRBJ2-1, with TRBD2 matching over 10 bases. The CDR3 is made up of 17 amino acids. Trimming at V came to 5 bases and at J to 9 bases, leaving 16 bases not matched to a gene. Per the germline V gene, CDR1 is SGHTA and CDR2 is FQGTGA. The CDR3 nucleotides read TGTGCCAGCAGCCCAAACCCTTCAGCGGGGGGGCCCGGTGAGCAGTTCTTC. The encoded protein is CASSPNPSAGGPGEQFF.